The text below deals with one T cell receptor (beta chain). This clonotype was seen repeatedly, ten times or more. Its target antigen remains unknown. No much larger clonotype is one base removed from it; base qualities were not supplied. This specimen belongs to a study of regulatory and conventional T cells in breast cancer (dated by TCRdb to about 2015). The CDR3 runs 16 amino acids, cysteine and phenylalanine included. Only the CDR3 portion is preserved as DNA: 48 bases, with reading frame beginning at the first base. V loses 2 bases at its end and J loses 7 bases; junction bases beyond the gene matches: 11. According to the germline V gene, CDR1 reads MNHEY and CDR2 reads SVGAGI. Libraries were constructed by PCR. Sequencing used an Illumina MiSeq. Starting from the raw public reads, TCRdb applied fastp trimming at Q25, assembled clones with MiXCR and retained in-frame beta chains. A single entry per CDR3 protein holds the most common genes and DNA from its merged rows. This sample holds around 15,000 distinct CDR3 sequences; around a third were observed only once. The ten largest clonotypes hold roughly 1.5% of the sample.

The sequence came from a female donor in good health. Sequenced material: conventional T cells from blood. In this chain, TRBV6-5 is recombined with TRBJ2-1, with 7 junctional bases fitting TRBD2. The DNA sequence is TGTGCCAGCAGTTACAATCGAGCGGGACTCCCGAATGAGCAGTTCTTC. Protein translation: CASSYNRAGLPNEQFF.